Listed here is a single TCR beta chain. This CDR3 has 15 residues. From germline, CDR1 is LNHNV and CDR2 YYDKDF (reference sequence). The V end was cut by 0 bases, the J end by 4 bases, with 10 bases between. The entry originates in a study of cytomegalovirus exposure and HLA in healthy donors. Some clones are missing from TCRdb's copy, which holds only in-frame ones; the method was immunoSEQ multiplex PCR. The sample consists of approximately 160,000 clones, around 85% of them appearing once. The chain links TRBV15 to TRBJ1-5; no clear D gene. Sequenced input: PBMCs. This clonotype originated in a woman aged 25 to 45 in good health and CMV-seronegative. The CDR3 DNA reads TGTGCCACCAGCAGAGAAAGTTACGGGAATCAGCCCCAGCATTTT. Translating it yields CATSRESYGNQPQHF.